The following is a T cell receptor beta chain sequence with its context. Its antigen is still unknown. This specimen comes from a study of blood T cells in healthy people across ages. Combining a sample-barcoded 5' primer with a J-beta primer mix, a second PCR ran for about 6 to 12 cycles. TCRdb used MiXCR to reprocess the 5' RACE reads, holding one entry per CDR3 protein. The table includes 800,000 to 1,300,000 distinct CDR3 sequences, almost 25% detected once. The germline CDR1 and CDR2 sequences are SGDLS and YYNGEE. V shed 3 bases, J shed 1 base, and the junction held 2 bases outside the gene matches. The CDR3 covers 16 residues. Findings and caveats of the study: With naive T cell percentage, TCR beta diversity showed a strong correlation.

In addition, the sample was reused for a study of T cells of mothers and their children. That paper adds: The study sampled a few healthy Caucasian mothers and their six children. A second PCR was performed with the M1S primer. This primer added sample barcodes and 2-4 random nucleotides. Mothers yielded over 9.5 million CDR3 reads, children some 2.8 million each.

The clonotype comes from a girl aged 2 to 10 in good health. The chain combines TRBV9 with TRBJ2-2; TRBD2 matches at 11 bases. Sequenced material: blood. The DNA for the CDR3 is TGTGCCAGCAGCGGACTAGCGGGGTTGAACACCGGGGAGCTGTTTTTT. Protein: CASSGLAGLNTGELFF. The full variable domain, its missing parts supplied by reference TRBV9 and TRBJ2-2, is DSGVTQTPKHLITATGQRVTLRCSPRSGDLSVYWYQQSLDQGLQFLIQYYNGEERAKGNILERFSAQQFPDLHSELNLSSLELGDSALYFCASSGLAGLNTGELFFGEGSRLTVL.